Below, one T cell receptor (beta chain) is given with its context. Its matching antigen is unknown. Here immunoSEQ multiplex PCR was the method, and the copy in TCRdb shows in-frame clones only, minus some. The sample shows more than 80,000 clones, 80% to 90% of them seen only once. The record originates from a study of OX40 agonist ivuxolimab in advanced cancers. The study, taken as a whole, reports: On average, a greater number of expanded clones characterised CD8+ T cells relative to CD4+.

The CDR3 has 15 amino acids. The J segment lost 6 bases and the V segment lost 3 bases, leaving 6 bases of the junction unmatched. Germline lookup yields CDR1 SGHRS and CDR2 YFSETQ. The material was CD4+ or CD8+ T cells sorted from blood, obtained in a trial of the OX40 agonist ivuxolimab. V and J are TRBV5-1 and TRBJ1-5; 10 bases agree with TRBD1. This receptor was identified in an adult with an advanced solid tumor such as melanoma, head and neck, liver or kidney cancer. CDR3 bases: TGCGCCAGCAGCTCCGGGACAGGGGAAGCTCAGCCCCAGCATTTT. It yields the protein CASSSGTGEAQPQHF.